This paragraph reports one T cell receptor beta chain. Per the germline V gene, CDR1 is SGHAT and CDR2 is FQNNGV. With 0 bases removed from V and 0 bases from J, the gap between germline ends came to 9 bases. This CDR3 contains 15 residues. TCR beta libraries were built with iRepertoire HTBI primers and Arm-PCR of CDR3 regions. From the multiplex PCR reads, TCRdb called clonotypes with MiXCR, one entry per CDR3 protein. The table shows approximately 540,000 distinct CDR3 sequences, with about 11% occurring only once. This sample is drawn from a study of regulatory T cells in long-lasting Graves disease. Indicated time point: newly diagnosed GD, antithyroid drugs for less than 3 months. PBMC RNA served as the TCR library source. From each patient, approximately 9 milliliters of peripheral blood was drawn and collected into an EDTA anticoagulant tube. The same sample was also studied in work on T cells in Graves' hyperthyroidism and ophthalmopathy. That source reports: Patients aged 18 to 65 had newly diagnosed hyperthyroidism of under 2 months' duration.

The V gene is TRBV11-2, the J gene TRBJ2-7; D uncertain. The starting material was peripheral blood mononuclear cells (PBMCs), obtained at new diagnosis, from a patient treated with antithyroid drugs. The sequence derives from a young woman with Graves disease. CDR3 in DNA: TGTGCCAGCAGCTTAGAGGCGGCTAGCTCCTACGAGCAGTACTTC. Residues: CASSLEAASSYEQYF.